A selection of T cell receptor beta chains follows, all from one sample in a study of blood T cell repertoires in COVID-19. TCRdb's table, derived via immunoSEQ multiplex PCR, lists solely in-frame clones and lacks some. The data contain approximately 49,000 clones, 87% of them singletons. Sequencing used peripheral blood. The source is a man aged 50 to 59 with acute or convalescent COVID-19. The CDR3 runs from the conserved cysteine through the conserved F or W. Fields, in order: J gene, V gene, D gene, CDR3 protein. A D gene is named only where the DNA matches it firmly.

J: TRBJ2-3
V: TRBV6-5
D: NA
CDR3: CASMLTGTSTDTQYF

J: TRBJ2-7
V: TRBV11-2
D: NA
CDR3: CASRLQGYEQYF

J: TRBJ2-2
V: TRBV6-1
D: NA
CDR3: CASSYRGNTGELFF

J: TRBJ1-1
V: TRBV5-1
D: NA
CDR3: CASSLANLDTEAFF

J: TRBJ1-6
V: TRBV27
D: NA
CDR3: CASSWSDRSPLHF

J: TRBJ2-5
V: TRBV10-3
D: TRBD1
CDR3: CAIRGDRGPQETQYF

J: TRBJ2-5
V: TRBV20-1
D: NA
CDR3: CSASGQETQYF

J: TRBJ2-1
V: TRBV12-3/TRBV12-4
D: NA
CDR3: CASSLEGGYEQFF

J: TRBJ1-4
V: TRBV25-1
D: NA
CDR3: CASSESTGHTNEKLFF

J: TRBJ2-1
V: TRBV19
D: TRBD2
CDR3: CASSPKAGDTDNEQFF

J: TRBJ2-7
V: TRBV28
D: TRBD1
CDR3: CASSSGTGSSYEQYF

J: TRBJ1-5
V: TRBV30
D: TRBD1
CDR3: CAWSVVRTGVSIQPQHF

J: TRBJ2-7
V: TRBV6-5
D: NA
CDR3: CASSYSGALGYEQYF

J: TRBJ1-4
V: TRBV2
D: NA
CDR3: CASSEVRGEKLFF

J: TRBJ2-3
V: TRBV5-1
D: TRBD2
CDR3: CASSLETSGKTDTQYF

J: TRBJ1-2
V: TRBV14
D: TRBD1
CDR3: CASSPLKGGTNYGYTF

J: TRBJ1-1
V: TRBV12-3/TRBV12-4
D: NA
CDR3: CASTNPDTEAFF

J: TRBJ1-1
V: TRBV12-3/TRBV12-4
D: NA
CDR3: CASSLGAYGAFF

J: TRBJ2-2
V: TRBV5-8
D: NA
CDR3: CASRPADRATGELFF

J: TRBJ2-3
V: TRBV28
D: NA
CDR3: CASSFPPGYRGTDTQYF

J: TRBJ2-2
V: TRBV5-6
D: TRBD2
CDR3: CASSLAPSGVSLGELFF

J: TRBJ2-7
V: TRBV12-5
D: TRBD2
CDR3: CASGIGLAYEQYF

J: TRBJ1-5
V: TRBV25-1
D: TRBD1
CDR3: CASSWTGTDQPQHF

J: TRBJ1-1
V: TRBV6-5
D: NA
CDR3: CASSRSMNTEAFF